This is a list of T cell receptor beta chains from one sample in a study of blood T cell repertoires in COVID-19. Profiling relied on immunoSEQ multiplex PCR, and the TCRdb table lists in-frame clones only, not all of them. The table has a few hundred thousand clones, about nine tenths seen once; the top ten hold 2% to 2.5%. Sequenced: peripheral blood. These receptors were obtained from a woman between 45 and 65 years old who had recovered from COVID-19. The CDR3 runs from the conserved cysteine through the conserved F or W. A D gene is named only where the DNA matches it firmly. Only some rows state a clone size, as once, few, many or a class for expanded clones.

V gene: TRBV27
J gene: TRBJ1-2
D gene: TRBD1
clone size: .
CDR3 protein: CASSSGGQGDYGYTF
CDR3 DNA: TGTGCCAGCAGTTCCGGGGGACAGGGGGACTATGGCTACACCTTC

V gene: TRBV2
J gene: TRBJ2-1
D gene: TRBD2
clone size: .
CDR3 protein: CASSEGVAGAYNEQFF
CDR3 DNA: TGTGCCAGCAGTGAAGGGGTAGCGGGGGCATACAATGAGCAGTTCTTC

V gene: TRBV29-1
J gene: TRBJ1-2
D gene: TRBD1
clone size: .
CDR3 protein: CSVEEPDRSHGYTF
CDR3 DNA: TGCAGCGTTGAAGAGCCGGACAGGTCTCATGGCTACACCTTC

V gene: TRBV4-3
J gene: TRBJ2-1
D gene: .
clone size: .
CDR3 protein: CASSQDLSLALFF
CDR3 DNA: TGCGCCAGCAGCCAAGATCTTTCTCTAGCGTTGTTCTTC

V gene: TRBV7-9
J gene: TRBJ1-2
D gene: .
clone size: .
CDR3 protein: CASSLGLPYGYTF
CDR3 DNA: TGTGCCAGCAGCTTAGGACTTCCCTATGGCTACACCTTC

V gene: TRBV6-6
J gene: TRBJ2-7
D gene: .
clone size: .
CDR3 protein: CASSPTIPSYEQYF
CDR3 DNA: TGTGCCAGCAGCCCTACCATCCCATCCTACGAGCAGTACTTC

V gene: TRBV3-1/TRBV3-2
J gene: TRBJ2-5
D gene: TRBD2
clone size: .
CDR3 protein: CASSQGSASGGITWGTQYF
CDR3 DNA: TGTGCCAGCAGCCAAGGATCGGCTAGCGGGGGAATCACGTGGGGGACCCAGTACTTC

V gene: TRBV10-3
J gene: TRBJ1-2
D gene: .
clone size: .
CDR3 protein: CATRPDRFLYGYTF
CDR3 DNA: TGTGCCACCAGGCCCGACAGGTTCCTCTATGGCTACACCTTC

V gene: TRBV5-1
J gene: TRBJ2-7
D gene: .
clone size: once
CDR3 protein: CASSLELAVGEQYF
CDR3 DNA: TGCGCCAGCAGCTTGGAACTAGCAGTAGGTGAGCAGTACTTC

V gene: TRBV27
J gene: TRBJ2-3
D gene: .
clone size: .
CDR3 protein: CASSPGGLPIDTQYF
CDR3 DNA: TGTGCCAGCAGCCCGGGGGGCCTCCCGATAGATACGCAGTATTTT

V gene: TRBV18
J gene: TRBJ2-2
D gene: .
clone size: .
CDR3 protein: CASSPWQVANTGELFF
CDR3 DNA: TGTGCCAGCTCACCATGGCAGGTGGCGAACACCGGGGAGCTGTTTTTT

V gene: TRBV4-3
J gene: TRBJ1-1
D gene: .
clone size: .
CDR3 protein: CASSQVGGLGTEAFF
CDR3 DNA: TGCGCCAGCAGCCAAGTGGGGGGTCTAGGCACTGAAGCTTTCTTT

V gene: TRBV5-1
J gene: TRBJ2-2
D gene: TRBD1
clone size: .
CDR3 protein: CASSPFYRGQSGELFF
CDR3 DNA: TGCGCCAGCAGCCCTTTCTACAGGGGGCAATCCGGGGAGCTGTTTTTT

V gene: TRBV28
J gene: TRBJ1-2
D gene: .
clone size: .
CDR3 protein: CASSLSAGNYGYTF
CDR3 DNA: TGTGCCAGCAGTTTATCAGCAGGGAACTATGGCTACACCTTC

V gene: TRBV5-6
J gene: TRBJ1-5
D gene: TRBD1
clone size: .
CDR3 protein: CASSLGAGGSQPQHF
CDR3 DNA: TGTGCCAGCAGCTTGGGCGCAGGGGGTAGTCAGCCCCAGCATTTT

V gene: TRBV10-3
J gene: TRBJ1-1
D gene: .
clone size: .
CDR3 protein: CAISETGRDTEAFF
CDR3 DNA: TGTGCCATCAGTGAGACGGGAAGGGACACTGAAGCTTTCTTT

V gene: TRBV4-1
J gene: TRBJ1-5
D gene: TRBD1
clone size: .
CDR3 protein: CASSQGDREGQPQHF
CDR3 DNA: TGCGCCAGCAGCCAGGGTGACAGGGAAGGACAGCCCCAGCATTTT

V gene: TRBV13
J gene: TRBJ2-3
D gene: TRBD1
clone size: .
CDR3 protein: CASSFGTGVSTDTQYF
CDR3 DNA: TGTGCCAGCAGTTTTGGGACAGGGGTCAGCACAGATACGCAGTATTTT

V gene: TRBV10-3
J gene: TRBJ2-1
D gene: TRBD2
clone size: .
CDR3 protein: CAISETSGGRNEQFF
CDR3 DNA: TGTGCCATCAGTGAGACTAGCGGGGGGAGAAATGAGCAGTTCTTC

V gene: TRBV10-3
J gene: TRBJ2-3
D gene: .
clone size: .
CDR3 protein: CAISELQGGTDTQYF
CDR3 DNA: TGTGCCATCAGTGAGCTTCAGGGGGGAACAGATACGCAGTATTTT

V gene: TRBV11-2
J gene: TRBJ1-4
D gene: .
clone size: .
CDR3 protein: CASSLRPGTNEKLFF
CDR3 DNA: TGTGCCAGCAGCTTACGACCCGGGACTAATGAAAAACTGTTTTTT

V gene: TRBV4-3
J gene: TRBJ1-4
D gene: TRBD1
clone size: .
CDR3 protein: CASSRVPGRTGGFDEKLFF
CDR3 DNA: TGCGCCAGCAGCCGAGTACCGGGGAGGACAGGGGGATTCGATGAAAAACTGTTTTTT

V gene: TRBV11-1
J gene: TRBJ2-7
D gene: .
clone size: .
CDR3 protein: CASSLLPSDSYEQYF
CDR3 DNA: TGTGCCAGCAGCTTACTTCCTAGCGATTCCTACGAGCAGTACTTC

V gene: TRBV5-6
J gene: TRBJ2-3
D gene: TRBD1
clone size: .
CDR3 protein: CASSSDRGTILDTDTQYF
CDR3 DNA: TGTGCCAGCAGCTCCGACAGGGGGACAATTCTGGACACAGATACGCAGTATTTT

V gene: TRBV24-1
J gene: TRBJ2-1
D gene: TRBD2
clone size: .
CDR3 protein: CATSDSRLAGSNEQFF
CDR3 DNA: TGTGCCACCAGTGACTCCCGACTAGCGGGGTCCAATGAGCAGTTCTTC

V gene: TRBV5-1
J gene: TRBJ1-1
D gene: TRBD1
clone size: .
CDR3 protein: CASSALRGPTEAFF
CDR3 DNA: TGCGCCAGCAGCGCCTTAAGGGGGCCCACTGAAGCTTTCTTT

V gene: TRBV7-3
J gene: TRBJ1-1
D gene: TRBD1
clone size: once
CDR3 protein: CASSLQGGTEAFF
CDR3 DNA: TGTGCCAGCAGCCTTCAGGGGGGCACTGAAGCTTTCTTT

V gene: TRBV5-1
J gene: TRBJ1-2
D gene: TRBD1
clone size: .
CDR3 protein: CASSLVSGTVNYGYTF
CDR3 DNA: TGCGCCAGCAGCTTGGTATCCGGGACAGTGAACTATGGCTACACCTTC

V gene: TRBV7-9
J gene: TRBJ1-4
D gene: .
clone size: once
CDR3 protein: CASSPVGAALNEKLFF
CDR3 DNA: TGTGCCAGCAGCCCGGTGGGAGCGGCCCTTAATGAAAAACTGTTTTTT

V gene: TRBV18
J gene: TRBJ1-5
D gene: .
clone size: .
CDR3 protein: CASSPLGGVNSNQPQHF
CDR3 DNA: TGTGCCAGCTCACCACTCGGGGGGGTTAATAGCAATCAGCCCCAGCATTTT

V gene: TRBV7-8
J gene: TRBJ1-1
D gene: .
clone size: .
CDR3 protein: CASSLGARTEAFF
CDR3 DNA: TGTGCCAGCAGCTTAGGTGCGCGCACTGAAGCTTTCTTT

V gene: TRBV6-4
J gene: TRBJ1-1
D gene: .
clone size: few
CDR3 protein: CASSLTGLSTEAFF
CDR3 DNA: TGTGCCAGCAGCCTCACAGGGCTAAGTACTGAAGCTTTCTTT

V gene: TRBV11-2
J gene: TRBJ2-3
D gene: TRBD1
clone size: .
CDR3 protein: CASSGTGTGGFQQYF
CDR3 DNA: TGTGCCAGCAGCGGTACAGGGACAGGGGGTTTTCAGCAGTATTTT

V gene: TRBV7-2
J gene: TRBJ1-6
D gene: TRBD1
clone size: .
CDR3 protein: CASATGNSYNSPLHF
CDR3 DNA: TGTGCCAGCGCGACAGGGAACTCCTATAATTCACCCCTCCACTTT

V gene: TRBV4-3
J gene: TRBJ1-2
D gene: TRBD1
clone size: .
CDR3 protein: CASSQDRGTGDTGYTF
CDR3 DNA: TGCGCCAGCAGCCAAGATCGGGGGACAGGGGACACTGGCTACACCTTC

V gene: TRBV27
J gene: TRBJ2-5
D gene: .
clone size: once
CDR3 protein: CASSPRQSPVLETQYF
CDR3 DNA: TGTGCCAGCAGTCCCCGACAGTCCCCCGTATTAGAGACCCAGTACTTC

V gene: TRBV14
J gene: TRBJ2-1
D gene: TRBD2
clone size: .
CDR3 protein: CASSQGIPGTSGRANEQFF
CDR3 DNA: TGTGCCAGCAGCCAAGGAATTCCCGGGACTAGCGGGAGAGCGAATGAGCAGTTCTTC

V gene: TRBV6-5
J gene: TRBJ1-3
D gene: .
clone size: .
CDR3 protein: CASSSQGNTIYF
CDR3 DNA: TGTGCCAGCAGCTCGCAGGGCAACACCATATATTTT

V gene: TRBV7-9
J gene: TRBJ2-1
D gene: TRBD2
clone size: .
CDR3 protein: CASRVGLPYNEQFF
CDR3 DNA: TGTGCCAGCAGAGTGGGACTACCTTACAATGAGCAGTTCTTC

V gene: TRBV6-5
J gene: TRBJ1-1
D gene: .
clone size: .
CDR3 protein: CASRTGNTEAFF
CDR3 DNA: TGTGCCAGCAGGACAGGGAACACTGAAGCTTTCTTT

V gene: TRBV27
J gene: TRBJ2-1
D gene: TRBD2
clone size: .
CDR3 protein: CASSLSIGREGEQFF
CDR3 DNA: TGTGCCAGCAGTTTATCAATCGGGCGGGAGGGTGAGCAGTTCTTC

V gene: TRBV7-9
J gene: TRBJ2-7
D gene: TRBD2
clone size: few
CDR3 protein: CASSLASLAGVKQYF
CDR3 DNA: TGTGCCAGCAGCTTAGCGAGCCTAGCGGGAGTAAAACAGTACTTC

V gene: TRBV6-5
J gene: TRBJ1-1
D gene: TRBD1
clone size: .
CDR3 protein: CASSYSTPRGQAFF
CDR3 DNA: TGTGCCAGCAGTTACTCGACTCCCAGGGGGCAAGCTTTCTTT

V gene: TRBV27
J gene: TRBJ1-3
D gene: .
clone size: .
CDR3 protein: CASSLRSNSGNTIYF
CDR3 DNA: TGTGCCAGCAGCCTTAGATCGAACTCTGGAAACACCATATATTTT

V gene: TRBV14
J gene: TRBJ1-1
D gene: TRBD1
clone size: .
CDR3 protein: CASSLATGVDTEAFF
CDR3 DNA: TGTGCCAGCAGCTTGGCGACAGGGGTTGACACTGAAGCTTTCTTT

V gene: TRBV5-8
J gene: TRBJ2-3
D gene: TRBD2
clone size: .
CDR3 protein: CASSLRGGTGSDTQYF
CDR3 DNA: TGTGCCAGCAGCTTGCGGGGGGGCACGGGATCAGATACGCAGTATTTT

V gene: TRBV6-6
J gene: TRBJ1-2
D gene: .
clone size: .
CDR3 protein: CASSYGRDSEGYTF
CDR3 DNA: TGTGCCAGCAGTTACGGTCGGGATTCGGAGGGCTACACCTTC

V gene: TRBV5-1
J gene: TRBJ1-1
D gene: .
clone size: .
CDR3 protein: CASSLVGHVDTEAFF
CDR3 DNA: TGCGCCAGCAGCTTGGTTGGACATGTGGACACCGAAGCTTTCTTT

V gene: TRBV7-3
J gene: TRBJ2-7
D gene: TRBD1
clone size: .
CDR3 protein: CASSFSPGGPYEQYF
CDR3 DNA: TGTGCCAGCAGCTTTTCCCCAGGGGGTCCCTACGAGCAGTACTTC

V gene: TRBV21-1
J gene: TRBJ2-2
D gene: .
clone size: once
CDR3 protein: CASSKGGTGFAGELFF
CDR3 DNA: TGTGCCAGCAGCAAAGGCGGGACAGGGTTCGCCGGGGAGCTGTTTTTT

V gene: TRBV9
J gene: TRBJ1-5
D gene: .
clone size: .
CDR3 protein: CASSPGGGGQPQHF
CDR3 DNA: TGTGCCAGCAGCCCCGGGGGAGGAGGCCAGCCCCAGCATTTT

V gene: TRBV6-5
J gene: TRBJ1-6
D gene: .
clone size: .
CDR3 protein: CASSYGFGGPSPLHF
CDR3 DNA: TGTGCCAGCAGTTATGGGTTCGGGGGGCCTTCACCCCTCCACTTT

V gene: TRBV6-6
J gene: TRBJ2-7
D gene: .
clone size: .
CDR3 protein: CASRKEAGKPHEQYF
CDR3 DNA: TGTGCCAGCAGAAAAGAGGCGGGAAAGCCGCACGAGCAGTACTTC

V gene: TRBV5-6
J gene: TRBJ2-7
D gene: TRBD2
clone size: .
CDR3 protein: CASSLAGTSGTIF
CDR3 DNA: TGTGCCAGCAGCTTGGCCGGGACTAGCGGCACGATCTTC